Presented here are 12 T cell receptor beta chains from one specimen sequenced in a study of blood T cells in healthy people across ages. A second PCR of about 7 to 12 cycles used a sample-barcoded 5' primer and a J-beta primer mix. TCRdb redid the calling of the 5' RACE reads with MiXCR, one entry per CDR3 protein. The sample carries 1.4 million or so distinct CDR3 sequences, about 42% recorded once. Sequencing was carried out using blood. All receptors derive from a woman between 18 and 29 years old in good health.

This clonotype has a handful of counts. The chain couples TRBV11-3 to TRBJ2-1; no clear D. CDR3 length: 14 residues. The V and J ends lost 1 base and 5 bases respectively, with 9 bases between them. Germline V gives CDR1 SGHNT, CDR2 YENEEA. CDR3 DNA sequence: TGTGCCAGCAGCTTAGGGGGTTCGCACAATGAGCAGTTCTTC. Translating it yields CASSLGGSHNEQFF.

V gene TRBV29-1 combines with J gene TRBJ1-1; D gene unclear. V was pared by 5 bases and J by 0 bases, with 4 bases between. Looked up from germline, CDR1 is SQVTM and CDR2 is ANQGSEA. The CDR3 is 11 residues long. The CDR3 DNA sequence: TGCAGCGTTTCGGTGAACACTGAAGCTTTCTTT. Protein product: CSVSVNTEAFF.

The CDR3 DNA follows: TGTGCCAGCAGCCAAGCTACCCCTATCTACAATGAGCAGTACTTC. Protein product: CASSQATPIYNEQYF. The chain uses TRBV3-1 and TRBJ2-1, with unresolved D. The end of the DNA is better explained by TRBJ2-7, so the J call may be wrong. This CDR3 spans 15 amino acids. The germline V gene has CDR1 LGHDT and CDR2 YNNKEL (reference sequence).

The rearrangement joins TRBV7-2 to TRBJ1-1; D remains unclear. This CDR3 has 13 amino acids. Trimming took off 4 bases at V and 5 bases at J, with 11 bases between the two ends. CDR1 SGHTA and CDR2 FQGNSA come from the germline V gene. The CDR3 DNA follows: TGTGCCAGCAGCTCCACGAGGCAGACTGAAGCTTTCTTT. It codes for CASSSTRQTEAFF.

This sequence joins TRBV29-1 and TRBJ1-2; maybe TRBD1 (5 bases). In germline, CDR1 is SQVTM, CDR2 ANQGSEA. There are 13 residues in the CDR3. V lost 3 bases to trimming and J lost 7 bases, with 15 bases between them. The CDR3 sequence is CSVEGGKVVGYTF. In nucleotides, the CDR3 is TGCAGCGTTGAGGGGGGAAAGGTGGTTGGCTACACCTTC. The variable domain in full, with the rest retrieved from reference TRBV29-1 and TRBJ1-2, is SAVISQKPSRDICQRGTSLTIQCQVDSQVTMMFWYRQQPGQSLTLIATANQGSEATYESGFVIDKFPISRPNLTFSTLTVSNMSPEDSSIYLCSVEGGKVVGYTFGSGTRLTVV.

This clonotype has only a few counts. This chain links TRBV20-1 with TRBJ1-2; TRBD1 agrees at 9 bases. The V segment lost 6 bases and the J segment 4 bases; nucleotides outside the gene matches: 9. The CDR3 spans 14 residues. Germline assignment: CDR1 DFQATT and CDR2 SNEGSKA (reference sequence). CDR3 nucleotides: TGCAGTGCGACTCTACAGGGGGCGGGCTATGGCTACACCTTC. Amino acids: CSATLQGAGYGYTF.

A word on this clonotype: A much larger clone differs from this one at a single base, so this may be a read error. The chain carries TRBV11-2 and TRBJ2-1, with 13 bases fitting TRBD2. The J segment lost 9 bases and the V segment lost 5 bases, leaving 4 bases of the junction unmatched. CDR3 size: 14 residues. Germline V gene data show CDR1 as SGHAT and CDR2 as FQNNGV. The CDR3 protein is CASSRTSGSGEQFF. The DNA of the CDR3 is TGTGCCAGCAGCAGGACTAGCGGGAGCGGTGAGCAGTTCTTC. The full variable domain, in which reference TRBV11-2 and TRBJ2-1 provide the parts outside the CDR3, is EAGVAQSPRYKIIEKRQSVAFWCNPISGHATLYWYQQILGQGPKLLIQFQNNGVVDDSQLPKDRFSAERLKGVDSTLKIQPAKLEDSAVYLCASSRTSGSGEQFFGPGTRLTVL.

This clonotype came up a few times. This chain uses TRBV12-3 or TRBV12-4 with TRBJ2-6; D not certain. Trimming removed 6 bases from V and 4 bases from J, with 22 bases in between. This CDR3 contains 18 residues. The CDR3 protein is CASRSSPGPGSGANVLTF. CDR3 in DNA: TGTGCCAGCAGATCCTCCCCGGGCCCCGGTTCCGGGGCCAACGTCCTGACTTTC.

This clonotype was recorded a few times. V is TRBV29-1 and J is TRBJ1-2, with D uncertain. The ends were cut back, 5 bases at V and 7 bases at J, with 17 bases in the middle. The CDR3 consists of 13 residues. CDR1 and CDR2 (germline): SQVTM, ANQGSEA. The CDR3 region is CSVPVQLLGGYTF. The CDR3 DNA is TGCAGCGTTCCGGTACAACTGTTGGGTGGCTACACCTTC.

The chain employs TRBV7-6 and TRBJ1-5; D ambiguous. Germline loops: CDR1 SGHVS, CDR2 FNYEAQ. This CDR3 comprises 16 residues. The ends were cut back, 5 bases at V and 2 bases at J, with 16 bases in the middle. Here the CDR3 DNA reads TGTGCCAGCAGCCCCGGTTCCGGTCTAGGCAATCAGCCCCAGCATTTT. Its protein is CASSPGSGLGNQPQHF. The variable domain in full, completed from reference TRBV7-6 and TRBJ1-5, reads GAGVSQSPRYKVTKRGQDVALRCDPISGHVSLYWYRQALGQGPEFLTYFNYEAQQDKSGLPNDRFSAERPEGSISTLTIQRTEQRDSAMYRCASSPGSGLGNQPQHFGDGTRLSIL.

The chain has TRBV5-1 and TRBJ1-4; D ambiguous. V gave up 7 bases and J gave up 5 bases, with 15 bases separating them. The CDR3 length is 14 residues. Germline CDR1 is SGHRS and CDR2 is YFSETQ. The CDR3 here is CASQSSGRNEKLFF. In DNA, the CDR3 is TGCGCCAGCCAATCTTCCGGCCGAAATGAAAAACTGTTTTTT.

The CDR3 protein is CASSLLRLDRTYGYTF. CDR3 nucleotide sequence: TGTGCCAGCAGTTTACTGCGCCTCGACAGGACCTATGGCTACACCTTC. The V and J genes are TRBV28 and TRBJ1-2; D may be TRBD1 (6 bases). Trimming shortened V by 2 bases and J by 4 bases, and 17 bases separated the two germline ends. CDR1 and CDR2 (germline): MDHEN, SYDVKM. This CDR3 has 16 residues.